This entry lists 28 T cell receptor beta chains sequenced from one sample in a study of patients and donors after allogeneic stem cell transplantation. TCRdb used MiXCR to reprocess the RT-PCR reads, holding one entry per CDR3 protein. This sample has 70,000 or so distinct CDR3 sequences, with 26% found just once. What was sequenced was blood, either unsorted or a sorted T cell fraction (not recorded which). These TCRs come from a human donor who was either an allogeneic HSCT recipient or a stem cell or donor lymphocyte infusion donor (not recorded which). It is not recorded whose cells these are; they may come from a transplant donor.

CDR3 DNA sequence: TGTGCCACCGGGACAGGGAGCTCCTACGAGCAGTACTTC. Protein product: CATGTGSSYEQYF. This chain joins TRBV2 and TRBJ2-7; 9 positions match TRBD1. From germline, CDR1 is SNHLY and CDR2 FYNNEI. V gave up 10 bases and J gave up 0 bases; unmatched junction bases: 4. This CDR3 comprises 13 residues.

A single count supports this clonotype. This chain uses TRBV24-1 with TRBJ2-7; tentative D call: TRBD2 (6 bases). The CDR3 is 15 amino acids. Germline V lookup: CDR1 KGHDR, CDR2 SFDVKD. Trimming took off 3 bases at V and 1 base at J, with 12 bases between the two ends. CDR3 nucleotide sequence: TGTGCCACCAGTGATCCCTCCCGGGGGTCCTACGAGCAGTACTTC. Protein product: CATSDPSRGSYEQYF.

The chain has TRBV7-9 and TRBJ1-5; no firm D call. CDR3 length: 17 amino acids. Trimming shortened V by 6 bases and J by 0 bases, and 18 bases separated the two germline ends. The germline V gene encodes CDR1 SEHNR and CDR2 FQNEAQ (reference sequence). The CDR3 sequence: CASSSKAEIYSNQPQHF. The CDR3 nucleotides are TGTGCCAGCAGTTCTAAGGCGGAAATCTATAGCAATCAGCCCCAGCATTTT. Drawing the rest from reference TRBV7-9 and TRBJ1-5, the complete variable domain is DTGVSQNPRHKITKRGQNVTFRCDPISEHNRLYWYRQTLGQGPEFLTYFQNEAQLEKSRLLSDRFSAERPKGSFSTLEIQRTEQGDSAMYLCASSSKAEIYSNQPQHFGDGTRLSIL.

The V call is TRBV3-1, the J call TRBJ1-2, with D tentatively TRBD1 (6 bases). CDR3 length equals 16 residues. The V gene lost 1 base and the J gene lost 1 base, with 13 bases spanning the gap. Germline V gene data show CDR1 as LGHDT and CDR2 as YNNKEL (reference sequence). The CDR3: CASSQVGGARNYGYTF. Written as DNA, the CDR3 is TGTGCCAGCAGCCAAGTAGGGGGGGCGCGTAACTATGGCTACACCTTC.

The gene calls are TRBV15 and TRBJ2-6, with D hard to call. Trimming removed 1 base from V and 3 bases from J, with 7 bases in between. This CDR3 is built from 15 residues. Germline values: CDR1 LNHNV, CDR2 YYDKDF (reference sequence). Written as DNA, the CDR3 is TGTGCCACCAGCAGAGGACTCGGTGGGGCCAACGTCCTGACTTTC. Translating it yields CATSRGLGGANVLTF. Looking up the rest from reference TRBV15 and TRBJ2-6 gives the full variable domain: DAMVIQNPRYQVTQFGKPVTLSCSQTLNHNVMYWYQQKSSQAPKLLFHYYDKDFNNEADTPDNFQSRRPNTSFCFLDIRSPGLGDTAMYLCATSRGLGGANVLTFGAGSRLTVL.

The rearrangement joins TRBV12-3 or TRBV12-4 to TRBJ1-1, with no clear D. V was trimmed by 0 bases and J by 11 bases, leaving 13 bases between them. The CDR3 covers 13 residues. The CDR3 spells CASSLAPPVLAFF. As DNA, the CDR3 is TGTGCCAGCAGTTTAGCCCCCCCCGTCTTGGCTTTCTTT.

This clonotype was observed a handful of times. The rearrangement joins TRBV4-3 to TRBJ2-7; 7 bases align to TRBD2. The CDR3 sequence is 13 residues long. Germline V gives CDR1 LGHNA, CDR2 YSLEER. Losses at the gene ends were 2 bases for V and 3 bases for J; bases not matched to a gene: 1. The CDR3 loop is CASSQSSGYEQYF. CDR3 nucleotides: TGCGCCAGCAGCCAATCTAGCGGCTACGAGCAGTACTTC.

The V and J genes are TRBV6-5 and TRBJ1-2; the match to TRBD1 covers 8 bases. Per the germline V gene, CDR1 is MNHEY and CDR2 is SVGAGI. This CDR3 has 13 residues. V dropped 5 bases and J dropped 7; count of bases not matched to a gene: 6. The CDR3 region has the DNA TGTGCCAGCAGTCGGACAGGGCTTTTTGGCTACACCTTC. The encoded protein is CASSRTGLFGYTF.

V is TRBV12-5 and J is TRBJ2-7, with D unclear. The germline gives CDR1 LGHNT, CDR2 FRNRAP. Trimming took 5 bases from V and 0 from J, leaving 8 bases between them. The CDR3 consists of 13 residues. For the CDR3, the DNA is TGTGCTAGTGGTCCCGGACCCTCCTACGAGCAGTACTTC. Amino acids: CASGPGPSYEQYF. Full variable domain (missing parts from reference TRBV12-5 and TRBJ2-7): DARVTQTPRHKVTEMGQEVTMRCQPILGHNTVFWYRQTMMQGLELLAYFRNRAPLDDSGMPKDRFSAEMPDATLATLKIQPSEPRDSAVYFCASGPGPSYEQYFGPGTRLTVT.

The CDR3 is CSATDRTYEQYF. CDR3 bases: TGCAGTGCTACCGACAGGACCTACGAGCAGTACTTC. The chain links TRBV20-1 to TRBJ2-7; tentatively, D is TRBD1 (6 bases). In germline, CDR1 is DFQATT, CDR2 SNEGSKA (reference sequence). V was clipped by 4 bases and J by 2 bases, with 9 bases between them. The CDR3 spans 12 residues.

The chain joins TRBV20-1 to TRBJ2-2; the D is unclear. The CDR3 runs 14 residues. Trimming pared 4 bases from V and 5 bases from J, leaving 14 bases between. CDR1 and CDR2 (germline): DFQATT, SNEGSKA (reference sequence). The CDR3 nucleotides are TGCAGTGCTAAATCAGCCACTTTAACCGGGGAGCTGTTTTTT. The encoded protein is CSAKSATLTGELFF.

This clonotype turned up a few times. The V gene is TRBV7-2, the J gene TRBJ1-6, with unresolved D. V lost 6 bases, J lost 3 bases, and 12 bases lay in between. Germline values: CDR1 SGHTA, CDR2 FQGNSA. The CDR3 is 15 residues long. For the CDR3, the DNA is TGTGCCAGCAGTTCCCAGGTCTTCTATAATTCACCCCTCCACTTT. This translates into CASSSQVFYNSPLHF.

The gene calls are TRBV7-9 and TRBJ2-7, with D possibly being TRBD1 (5 bases). This CDR3 is built from 17 residues. Trimming shortened V by 3 bases and J by 5 bases, and 23 bases separated the two germline ends. Germline V CDR1 and CDR2: SEHNR, FQNEAQ (reference sequence). The CDR3 spells CASSFNEWPGRSHEQYF. The CDR3 bases are TGTGCCAGCAGCTTTAACGAGTGGCCAGGGCGATCCCACGAGCAGTACTTC.

The chain recombines TRBV28 with TRBJ1-1; TRBD1 is a possible D gene (6 bases). Trimming took 3 bases from V and 0 from J, leaving 17 bases between them. Germline CDR1 and CDR2: MDHEN and SYDVKM. The CDR3 sequence is 17 residues long. The CDR3 loop is CASSFFWDKPMNTEAFF. The CDR3 DNA reads as TGTGCCAGCAGTTTCTTCTGGGACAAACCAATGAACACTGAAGCTTTCTTT.

The chain links TRBV7-6 to TRBJ1-1; 7 nucleotides agree with TRBD1. Germline trimming cut 5 bases from V and 1 base from J; bases unmatched to any gene: 4. The CDR3 spans 14 residues. In germline, CDR1 is SGHVS, CDR2 FNYEAQ. DNA of the CDR3: TGTGCCAGCAGCACCTGGGACAGGAACACTGAAGCTTTCTTT. Translating gives CASSTWDRNTEAFF. The whole variable domain, filled in from reference TRBV7-6 and TRBJ1-1, reads GAGVSQSPRYKVTKRGQDVALRCDPISGHVSLYWYRQALGQGPEFLTYFNYEAQQDKSGLPNDRFSAERPEGSISTLTIQRTEQRDSAMYRCASSTWDRNTEAFFGQGTRLTVV.

This chain uses TRBV3-1 with TRBJ2-5, with D perhaps assigned TRBD1 or TRBD2 (6 bases each). Trimming cost V 4 bases and J 5 bases, with 8 bases left between them. This CDR3 contains 12 residues. Germline V gene lookup returns CDR1 LGHDT and CDR2 YNNKEL (reference sequence). As DNA, the CDR3 is TGTGCCAGCAGCCGAGGGGGGGAGACCCAGTACTTC. Translation gives CASSRGGETQYF.

The table lists this clonotype with a few counts. The chain carries TRBV11-2 and TRBJ2-5; maybe TRBD2 (6 bases). Looked up from germline, CDR1 is SGHAT and CDR2 is FQNNGV. Deletions cut 6 bases from V and 1 base from J, with 12 bases between. The CDR3 contains 14 residues. CDR3 protein: CASRLARSQETQYF. CDR3 nucleotide sequence: TGTGCCAGCAGACTAGCTCGGAGCCAAGAGACCCAGTACTTC. The full variable domain, with the rest looked up from reference TRBV11-2 and TRBJ2-5, is EAGVAQSPRYKIIEKRQSVAFWCNPISGHATLYWYQQILGQGPKLLIQFQNNGVVDDSQLPKDRFSAERLKGVDSTLKIQPAKLEDSAVYLCASRLARSQETQYFGPGTRLLVL.

This clonotype was seen only a few times. The gene calls are TRBV7-8 and TRBJ2-2, with 11 bases lining up with TRBD2. CDR1 and CDR2 (germline): SGHVS, FQNEAQ. V lost 0 bases and J lost 6; bases outside the gene matches: 12. The CDR3 has 19 residues. The CDR3 here is CASSLAVLSGRASAGELFF. The CDR3 nucleotides read TGTGCCAGCAGCTTAGCGGTCCTTAGCGGGAGGGCCTCGGCCGGGGAGCTGTTTTTT.

This clonotype was seen a few times. V gene TRBV25-1 combines with J gene TRBJ1-1, with 8 bases matching TRBD1. The CDR3 runs to 14 residues. Losses at the gene ends were 4 bases for V and 5 bases for J; bases not matched to a gene: 6. Germline CDR1 reads MGHDK; CDR2 reads SYGVNS. DNA of the CDR3: TGTGCCAGCAGTGCCGGGCAGGGGGCGACTGAAGCTTTCTTT. Translated, it gives CASSAGQGATEAFF.

The chain recombines TRBV12-3 or TRBV12-4 with TRBJ2-1; D ambiguous. The CDR3 is 12 amino acids. V was clipped by 4 bases and J by 5 bases, with 6 bases between them. CDR3: CASSSSHNEQFF. The DNA of the CDR3 is TGTGCCAGCAGTTCATCTCACAATGAGCAGTTCTTC.

The chain links TRBV18 to TRBJ2-3, with D unclear. Trimming left V 2 bases short and J 4 bases short, with 1 base between. The CDR3 runs 11 residues. From germline, CDR1 is KGHSH and CDR2 LQKENI. The CDR3, as DNA: TGTGCCAGCTCACCATCAGATACGCAGTATTTT. Its translation is CASSPSDTQYF.

The rearrangement links TRBV29-1 to TRBJ1-2; tentatively, D is TRBD1 (6 bases). V gave up 3 bases and J gave up 0 bases, with 14 bases separating them. Germline V CDR1 and CDR2: SQVTM, ANQGSEA. CDR3 length equals 15 residues. DNA for the CDR3: TGCAGCGTTGACCAGGGGCCGATTTCTAACTATGGCTACACCTTC. It specifies CSVDQGPISNYGYTF.

This clonotype was observed a few times. The rearrangement links TRBV28 to TRBJ1-3, with a possible D match to TRBD1 (6 bases). The V end was cut by 3 bases, the J end by 3 bases, with 9 bases between. CDR1 and CDR2 (germline): MDHEN, SYDVKM. This CDR3 comprises 14 residues. The CDR3 DNA sequence: TGTGCCAGCAGTTTCTCGGACAGTGGAAACACCATATATTTT. As protein: CASSFSDSGNTIYF.

This clonotype was picked up many times. The chain uses TRBV29-1 and TRBJ1-2; D is uncertain. Germline-derived CDR1 and CDR2 are SQVTM and ANQGSEA. Between the trimmed V and J ends, which lost 5 bases and 8 bases, there was a span of 18 bases. The CDR3 sequence is 13 residues long. The CDR3 sequence: CSVLWATRPGYTF. CDR3 bases: TGCAGCGTTTTATGGGCCACAAGGCCAGGCTACACCTTC. The variable domain in full, completed from reference TRBV29-1 and TRBJ1-2, reads SAVISQKPSRDICQRGTSLTIQCQVDSQVTMMFWYRQQPGQSLTLIATANQGSEATYESGFVIDKFPISRPNLTFSTLTVSNMSPEDSSIYLCSVLWATRPGYTFGSGTRLTVV.

The chain uses TRBV20-1 and TRBJ2-7; TRBD2 matches at 8 bases. J gave up 5 bases and V 3 bases, and 3 bases lay outside the gene matches. CDR3 length: 12 residues. Per germline, CDR1 DFQATT and CDR2 SNEGSKA (reference sequence). CDR3 nucleotides: TGCAGTGCTAGCGGGAGGGCGAACGAGCAGTACTTC. It encodes CSASGRANEQYF.

This clonotype was observed a handful of times. V and J are TRBV20-1 and TRBJ1-1; D remains unclear. V dropped 2 bases and J dropped 4 bases, with 14 bases sitting between them. The CDR3 totals 14 residues. Per germline, CDR1 DFQATT and CDR2 SNEGSKA (reference sequence). The CDR3 sequence: CSARPPGRGTEAFF. For the CDR3, the DNA is TGCAGTGCTAGACCACCTGGCCGGGGCACTGAAGCTTTCTTT.

CDR3 in amino acids: CASSLGRYNEQFF. The CDR3, as DNA: TGTGCCAGCAGTTTAGGGCGCTACAATGAGCAGTTCTTC. This chain connects TRBV12-3 or TRBV12-4 to TRBJ2-1; D ambiguous. The CDR3 totals 13 residues. Trimming left V 1 base short and J 3 bases short, with 4 bases between.

This clonotype was found a few times. V and J are TRBV9 and TRBJ2-7; tentative D call: TRBD2 (5 bases). Germline CDR1 SGDLS, CDR2 YYNGEE. This CDR3 region has 14 residues. Trimming took 0 bases from V and 5 from J, leaving 12 bases between them. In nucleotides, the CDR3 is TGTGCCAGCAGCGTAGACGGAGGATTCGACGAGCAGTACTTC. Encoded protein: CASSVDGGFDEQYF. The whole variable domain, remainder taken from reference TRBV9 and TRBJ2-7, is DSGVTQTPKHLITATGQRVTLRCSPRSGDLSVYWYQQSLDQGLQFLIQYYNGEERAKGNILERFSAQQFPDLHSELNLSSLELGDSALYFCASSVDGGFDEQYFGPGTRLTVT.